The 32 T cell receptor beta chains below come from one sample, sequenced in a study of T cells after posttransplantation cyclophosphamide. Measured with immunoSEQ multiplex PCR; TCRdb has only the in-frame clones, and not every one. The sample contains some 5,400 clones, around 92% of which appear only once. The sequenced material came from CD4+ T cells sorted from bone marrow. These receptors were taken from a woman aged 60-70 years in good health, CMV-negative, and a related stem cell transplant donor.

This clone was observed once. The chain couples TRBV5-1 to TRBJ1-2; TRBD1 might be the D (5 bases). The CDR3 length is 14 residues. The V gene lost 0 bases and the J gene lost 7 bases, with 13 bases spanning the gap. CDR1 is SGHRS, CDR2 YFSETQ, per germline. CDR3 loop: CASSLGGVGAGYTF. The CDR3 DNA reads as TGCGCCAGCAGCTTGGGGGGGGTTGGCGCTGGCTACACCTTC.

The J gene is TRBJ1-6, the V gene TRBV7-2; D is perhaps TRBD1 (5 bases). The CDR3 contains 16 residues. Germline V gene sequence: CDR1 SGHTA, CDR2 FQGNSA. Trimming pared 3 bases from V and 1 base from J, leaving 10 bases between. The CDR3 sequence is CASSFGGASYNSPLHF. CDR3 bases: TGTGCCAGCAGCTTCGGAGGGGCGTCCTATAATTCACCCCTCCACTTT.

This chain connects TRBV5-4 to TRBJ1-2; 7 positions match TRBD1. The V segment lost 5 bases and the J segment 3 bases; nucleotides outside the gene matches: 10. The CDR3 runs to 15 residues. Germline-derived CDR1 and CDR2 are SGHNT and YYREEE (reference sequence). CDR3 nucleotides: TGTGCCAGCAGTTTACAGGGGTTACGTGACTATGGCTACACCTTC. This translates into CASSLQGLRDYGYTF. The full variable domain, completed using reference TRBV5-4 and TRBJ1-2, is ETGVTQSPTHLIKTRGQQVTLRCSSQSGHNTVSWYQQALGQGPQFIFQYYREEENGRGNFPPRFSGLQFPNYSSELNVNALELDDSALYLCASSLQGLRDYGYTFGSGTRLTVV.

The V call is TRBV5-6, the J call TRBJ2-2, with TRBD1 identical over 7 bases. This CDR3 comprises 15 residues. V was pared by 7 bases and J by 5 bases, with 11 bases of the junction left unmatched. From germline, CDR1 is SGHDT and CDR2 YYEEEE. As DNA, the CDR3 is TGTGCCAGCGTTGAGACAGGGCGCAGGACCGGGGAGCTGTTTTTT. The encoded protein is CASVETGRRTGELFF.

The rearrangement joins TRBV7-6 to TRBJ2-2; D remains ambiguous. The CDR3 loop spans 16 amino acids. Trimming removed 1 base at V and 0 bases at J, with 9 bases between. CDR1 is SGHVS and CDR2 is FNYEAQ in the germline V gene. The CDR3 DNA reads TGTGCCAGCAGCTTAGGCGGCACCACGAACACCGGGGAGCTGTTTTTT. Encoded protein: CASSLGGTTNTGELFF.

The chain recombines TRBV6-6 with TRBJ2-7, with 9 positions matching TRBD1. The CDR3 covers 15 residues. J was trimmed by 4 bases and V by 5 bases; bases with no gene match: 9. Germline V gene sequence: CDR1 MNHNY, CDR2 SVGAGI (reference sequence). The CDR3 DNA reads TGTGCCAGCAGTCCATACCGGGACAGGGTATACGAGCAGTACTTC. Translated: CASSPYRDRVYEQYF.

CDR3 residues: CASSPLGSTEAFF. The DNA of the CDR3 is TGCGCCAGCAGCCCCCTGGGGAGCACTGAAGCTTTCTTT. The J gene is TRBJ1-1, the V gene TRBV5-1; D ambiguous. V dropped 4 bases and J dropped 4 bases, with 11 bases sitting between them. Germline V gives CDR1 SGHRS, CDR2 YFSETQ. The CDR3 has 13 residues. Combining the CDR3 with reference TRBV5-1 and TRBJ1-1 gives the whole variable domain KAGVTQTPRYLIKTRGQQVTLSCSPISGHRSVSWYQQTPGQGLQFLFEYFSETQRNKGNFPGRFSGRQFSNSRSEMNVSTLELGDSALYLCASSPLGSTEAFFGQGTRLTVV.

V and J are TRBV5-4 and TRBJ2-7; the D gene is possibly TRBD2 (6 bases). Per the germline V gene, CDR1 is SGHNT and CDR2 is YYREEE (reference sequence). The CDR3 extends over 13 amino acids. Trimming removed 5 bases at V and 7 bases at J, with 16 bases between. The CDR3 DNA sequence: TGTGCCAGCAGGGGAGCGGGCGTCCTAGAGCAGTACTTC. Translated, it gives CASRGAGVLEQYF.

The chain links TRBV21-1 to TRBJ2-2; TRBD2, as called in the table, went unchecked against the DNA. TRBV21-1 is shown as a pseudogene. The CDR3 spans 14 residues. The CDR3 region has the DNA TGTGCCAGCAGCAAAATTCGGGGAACAGGGGAGCTGTTTTTT. It encodes CASSKIRGTGELFF.

The genes are TRBV7-6 and TRBJ1-5; D gene uncertain. Trimming removed 5 bases from V and 4 bases from J, with 24 bases in between. The CDR3 is 18 residues long. In germline, CDR1 is SGHVS, CDR2 FNYEAQ. CDR3 sequence: CASSASGTFDVLNQPQHF. DNA for the CDR3: TGTGCCAGCAGCGCTAGCGGTACTTTTGACGTTTTGAATCAGCCCCAGCATTTT.

The gene calls are TRBV7-2 and TRBJ1-6, with a possible D match to TRBD1 (6 bases). Between the trimmed V and J ends, which lost 1 base and 9 bases, there was a span of 16 bases. Germline V gene data show CDR1 as SGHTA and CDR2 as FQGNSA. The CDR3 spans 16 residues. CDR3 sequence reads: CASSLEFGGLGSPLHF. CDR3 DNA: TGTGCCAGCAGCTTAGAGTTCGGGGGGCTGGGTTCACCCCTCCACTTT.

This chain links TRBV9 with TRBJ2-3, with 12 bases matching TRBD2. The CDR3 contains 17 residues. The ends lost 3 bases at V and 2 bases at J; junction bases unmatched: 7. Germline V lookup: CDR1 SGDLS, CDR2 YYNGEE. The CDR3 DNA reads TGTGCCAGCAGCGGGACTAGCGGGGCGACTTTCACAGATACGCAGTATTTT. Translating it yields CASSGTSGATFTDTQYF.

The chain employs TRBV6-5 and TRBJ1-1; TRBD1 might be the D (5 bases). V dropped 6 bases and J dropped 1 base, with 9 bases sitting between them. The CDR3 contains 13 residues. CDR1 and CDR2 (germline): MNHEY, SVGAGI. This chain's CDR3 is CASRATGNTEAFF. CDR3 sequence (DNA): TGTGCCAGCAGGGCAACAGGGAACACTGAAGCTTTCTTT.

The chain is built from TRBV4-3 and TRBJ1-1; 8 bases fit TRBD1. The CDR3 totals 18 residues. V lost 0 bases and J lost 2; bases outside the gene matches: 11. Germline loops: CDR1 LGHNA, CDR2 YSLEER. CDR3 protein: CASSQDPYSTGVNTEAFF. DNA for the CDR3: TGCGCCAGCAGCCAAGACCCTTACTCGACAGGGGTAAACACTGAAGCTTTCTTT.

V and J are TRBV4-3 and TRBJ1-3; tentative D call: TRBD1 (6 bases). The CDR3 is 17 amino acids. Germline V gene lookup returns CDR1 LGHNA and CDR2 YSLEER. Trimming took 0 bases from V and 5 from J, leaving 17 bases between them. CDR3 amino acids: CASSQDHTTGSRNTIYF. The CDR3 region has the DNA TGCGCCAGCAGCCAAGATCATACGACAGGTAGTCGAAACACCATATATTTT.

This clone was seen just once. This chain connects TRBV5-1 to TRBJ1-2; D remains unclear. This CDR3 spans 12 amino acids. Germline V gene sequence: CDR1 SGHRS, CDR2 YFSETQ. With 7 bases removed from V and 2 bases from J, the gap between germline ends came to 9 bases. The CDR3 loop is CASEGGNYGYTF. In nucleotides, the CDR3 is TGCGCCAGCGAAGGAGGGAACTATGGCTACACCTTC.

This clone was seen a single time. The chain has TRBV27 and TRBJ1-3; a possible D gene is TRBD1 (5 bases). CDR1 and CDR2 (germline): MNHEY, SMNVEV (reference sequence). CDR3 size: 15 residues. V lost 6 bases and J 7 bases, leaving 19 bases between the germline ends. This chain's CDR3 is CASRPGGAVRNTIYF. The CDR3 nucleotides read TGTGCCAGCAGGCCCGGCGGGGCCGTGCGGAACACCATATATTTT.

This clone has just one count. This chain uses TRBV7-2 with TRBJ2-6; TRBD2 matches 9 bases. This CDR3 is 16 amino acids long. CDR1 and CDR2 from the germline V gene are SGHTA and FQGNSA. The ends lost 5 bases at V and 2 bases at J; junction bases unmatched: 4. CDR3 in amino acids: CASSEASGTGANVLTF. Written as DNA, the CDR3 is TGTGCCAGCAGCGAAGCTAGCGGGACTGGGGCCAACGTCCTGACTTTC.

Comment on this clone: This specimen includes other DNA sequences encoding the same CDR3. The chain joins TRBV11-3 to TRBJ2-3; maybe TRBD1 (6 bases). The CDR3 has 15 amino acids. Germline V gene sequence: CDR1 SGHNT, CDR2 YENEEA. V was trimmed by 1 base and J by 0 bases, leaving 8 bases between them. Written as DNA, the CDR3 is TGTGCCAGCAGCTTAGGGGGGCTCAGCACAGATACGCAGTATTTT. It is translated as CASSLGGLSTDTQYF.

The J gene is TRBJ2-7, the V gene TRBV7-6; 9 bases map to TRBD1. The V gene end was trimmed by 1 base and the J gene end by 5 bases; junction bases not matched to a gene: 3. From germline, CDR1 is SGHVS and CDR2 FNYEAQ. The CDR3 loop spans 14 amino acids. The CDR3 nucleotides read TGTGCCAGCAGCTTAGGACAGGGGGTACACGAGCAGTACTTC. Translated, it gives CASSLGQGVHEQYF.

The rearrangement links TRBV6-5 to TRBJ1-1, with 7 positions matching TRBD1. CDR1 MNHEY and CDR2 SVGAGI come from the germline V gene. Trimming took 0 bases from V and 12 from J; bases not matched to a gene: 13. The CDR3 length is 15 residues. In nucleotides, the CDR3 is TGTGCCAGCAGTTACTCAAGAAGGGGTAGACAGGGACCTTTCTTT. The encoded protein is CASSYSRRGRQGPFF.

This sequence joins TRBV28 and TRBJ1-1, with 8 bases identical to TRBD1. Losses at the gene ends were 5 bases for V and 5 bases for J; bases not matched to a gene: 10. Germline V gene data show CDR1 as MDHEN and CDR2 as SYDVKM. The CDR3 has 15 residues. CDR3: CASSNRTGGRTEAFF. DNA of the CDR3: TGTGCCAGCAGTAACCGAACAGGGGGAAGGACTGAAGCTTTCTTT.

The chain uses TRBV6-6 and TRBJ2-5, with D possibly TRBD2 on 7 matching bases. The J call may be incorrect, as the DNA end agrees better with TRBJ2-7. The germline V gene has CDR1 MNHNY and CDR2 SVGAGI (reference sequence). This CDR3 is built from 15 residues. CDR3 amino acids: CASRQGTGGSYEQYF. CDR3 in DNA: TGTGCCAGCAGGCAGGGGACCGGGGGGTCCTACGAGCAGTACTTC.

This chain joins TRBV6-6 and TRBJ2-7; no firm D call. The CDR3 has 13 amino acids. Per germline, CDR1 MNHNY and CDR2 SVGAGI (reference sequence). Trimming removed 3 bases from V and 3 bases from J, with 9 bases in between. The CDR3 DNA reads TGTGCCAGCAGTTATAGCCGTGACTACGAGCAGTACGTC. Translation: CASSYSRDYEQYV.

This clone was observed a few times. The rearrangement uses TRBV28 and TRBJ1-1; a weak D match, TRBD1 (5 bases). This CDR3 contains 14 residues. Germline V CDR1 and CDR2: MDHEN, SYDVKM. V dropped 10 bases and J dropped 0 bases, with 15 bases sitting between them. CDR3 nucleotide sequence: TGTGCCACCGAGAACAGGCCACTGAACACTGAAGCTTTCTTT. This encodes CATENRPLNTEAFF.

The count of this clone is one. The J gene is TRBJ1-5, the V gene TRBV9; no reliable D call. The CDR3 covers 14 residues. Germline V gene lookup returns CDR1 SGDLS and CDR2 YYNGEE. The ends were cut back, 0 bases at V and 7 bases at J, with 11 bases in the middle. The CDR3 region has the DNA TGTGCCAGCAGCGTAGACGGCGGAAACCAGCCCCAGCATTTT. Translation: CASSVDGGNQPQHF.

The V call is TRBV7-2, the J call TRBJ2-5; no clear D gene. Trimming stripped 2 bases from V and 1 base from J, with 8 bases between. Germline CDR1 is SGHTA and CDR2 is FQGNSA. The CDR3 sequence is 14 residues long. The CDR3 DNA reads as TGTGCCAGCAGCTTAATGAGAAGCCAAGAGACCCAGTACTTC. It encodes CASSLMRSQETQYF.

Remarks on this clone: Its ends do not fully match the called genes, so a read error is possible. Different DNA sequences within this sample yield the same CDR3. The chain's CDR3 is CASTPLGTDYSPLHF. CDR3 bases: TGTGCCAGCACCCCTCTGGGGACAGATTATTCCCCCCTCCACTTT. This chain links TRBV2 with TRBJ1-6; 7 bases are a match to TRBD1. This CDR3 spans 15 amino acids. In germline, CDR1 is SNHLY, CDR2 FYNNEI.

The rearrangement joins TRBV5-1 to TRBJ2-7; 9 positions agree with TRBD1. The CDR3 length is 15 residues. The V gene's germline CDR1 is SGHRS and CDR2 YFSETQ. The ends lost 4 bases at V and 4 bases at J; junction bases unmatched: 9. In DNA form, the CDR3 reads TGCGCCAGCAGCCCTTCCGGGACAGGGCTTTACGAGCAGTACTTC. Translated: CASSPSGTGLYEQYF.

The V call is TRBV5-1, the J call TRBJ1-5, with a possible D match to TRBD1 (5 bases). V lost 2 bases to trimming and J lost 2 bases, with 17 bases between them. CDR1 SGHRS and CDR2 YFSETQ come from the germline V gene. This CDR3 contains 17 residues. DNA of the CDR3: TGCGCCAGCAGCTTTATGCTGGGGGGGGATGGCAATCAGCCCCAGCATTTT. Its protein product is CASSFMLGGDGNQPQHF.

The chain joins TRBV21-1 to TRBJ2-4; TRBD1 reflects the table's D call only, with no check against the DNA. TRBV21-1 is a documented pseudogene. The CDR3 contains 14 residues. In DNA form, the CDR3 reads TGTGCCAGCAGAAAAGGCCAGGGGCAAAACATTCAGTACTTC. Its protein is CASRKGQGQNIQYF.

Concerning this clone: Other DNA variants within this sample encode the same CDR3. The chain uses TRBV4-3 and TRBJ1-6, with 7 bases that match TRBD1. Germline values: CDR1 LGHNA, CDR2 YSLEER. Germline trimming cut 1 base from V and 6 bases from J; bases unmatched to any gene: 6. The CDR3 covers 16 residues. The CDR3 DNA is TGCGCCAGCAGCCAAGTCTCCGGGACAGCTAATTCACCCCTCCACTTT. It translates to CASSQVSGTANSPLHF.